This TCR beta chain emerged from a study of blood T cell repertoires in COVID-19. At the level of the study: COVID-19 samples from acute and convalescent phases originated in the United States, Italy and Spain. PBMCs, B-cell-depleted T cells, or T cells provided the cDNA or gDNA that made up the material.

Study processing details: Amplifying reference gene primers gave estimates of nucleated cell counts. Repertoires were generated with immunoSEQ multiplex PCR, while TCRdb's copy carries only in-frame clones and drops some. The V and J calls and clone size come from that table; D and trimming were worked out from the DNA. The sample lists about 61,000 clones, more than 70% seen once, with roughly 23% in the top ten. The CDR3 spans 14 residues. In germline, CDR1 is SGHRS, CDR2 YFSETQ. V lost 4 bases and J lost 5; bases outside the gene matches: 7. This TCR was sampled from a woman aged 50 to 60 with active or convalescent COVID-19. Material for sequencing was peripheral blood. The V gene is TRBV5-1, the J gene TRBJ1-2; 8 bases line up with TRBD1. CDR3 coding DNA: TGCGCCAGCAGCGAAACGGGACAGGTTTATGGCTACACCTTC. Amino acid sequence: CASSETGQVYGYTF.